Detailed here is one T cell receptor (beta chain). Its cognate antigen has yet to be identified. No base quality values were provided; no much bigger clone lies one nucleotide off. After removal of 3 bases from V and 7 bases from J, the junction retains 3 bases not matched to a gene. From a lookup of the germline V gene (reference sequence), CDR1 and CDR2 are SGHNT and YYREEE. From the cysteine through the phenylalanine, the CDR3 covers 13 amino acids. The retained sequence is limited to the CDR3, 39 bases, with the frame set at the first base. This sample was included in a study of blood T cell repertoires in COVID-19 (dated by TCRdb to 2018 to 2021). As for the study more broadly: Collaborator samples came from the United States, Italy and Spain and covered acute and convalescent phases of COVID-19. The prospective study material was composed of cDNA or gDNA derived from T cells, B-cell-depleted T cells, or PBMCs. Deeply sampled blood TCRbeta repertoires from subjects exposed to, actively infected with, or recovered from COVID-19 were included in the dataset. A freely available public database, intended as a resource for researchers studying the immune response to SARS-CoV-2, is where the repertoires were released. Samples were obtained from the ongoing ImmuneRACE study (first 160 participants) and from 1,000 to 1,500 subjects provided by 6 global collaborators. A de-identified subject ID, COVID-19 status, age in years and sex were almost always included in the sample metadata. Where HLA class I and class II types were available, the types were taken from metadata supplied by the sample provider, not from assay-based typing. Overall study outcomes, separate from this receptor: How much clinical and demographic metadata was included differed by source and by participant, and the metadata was provided uncurated.

TCRbeta CDR3 regions were amplified from genomic DNA by means of the immunoSEQ Assay, a bias-controlled multiplex PCR. Per the source publication's procedure: Nucleated cell counts per sample were estimated from amplification of reference gene primers within the assay. Sequence reads were collapsed and filtered to measure the absolute abundance of every unique TCRbeta CDR3 rearrangement. For each sample, productive Simpson clonality was calculated as the square root of Simpson's diversity index across productive rearrangements. TCRdb retrieved this table from immuneACCESS and kept in-frame rearrangements only. Not all clones are present; in checked studies, unresolved V genes account for under half, and no reason is known for the remainder. V, J and clone size are taken as reported in that table, and D and trimming were inferred from the DNA itself. The sample profile shows approximately 71,000 clones; 82% of them were found once. The ten largest clones add up to roughly 15% of the sample.

The collaborating institutions used their own protocols to collect whole blood in K2EDTA tubes. For TCRbeta analysis, collaborator samples were shipped as frozen whole blood, as isolated PBMCs, or as DNA extracted from either sample type. Specimen: peripheral blood. The TCR comes from an elderly woman with acute or convalescent COVID-19. The rearranged segments are TRBV5-4 and TRBJ2-1; TRBD2 lines up with 8 middle nucleotides. CDR3 protein: CASSSTSANEQFF. The DNA reads as follows: TGTGCCAGCAGCTCGACTAGCGCTAATGAGCAGTTCTTC.